This TCR beta chain was found in a study of immune cell composition in non-small cell lung cancer. Overall study context: Lung adenocarcinoma or squamous carcinoma made up most tumours. Study-level findings and limits: Lung squamous cell carcinoma tumours had significantly higher top 10 clone scores and productive clonality than lung adenocarcinoma.

This clone was seen a few times. What it binds is not known. After removal of 10 bases from V and 6 bases from J, the junction contained 12 bases not matched to a gene. Per the germline V gene, CDR1 is SNHLY and CDR2 is FYNNEI. This CDR3 contains 15 residues. Repertoires were generated with immunoSEQ multiplex PCR, while TCRdb's copy carries only in-frame clones and drops some. The table includes around 13,000 clones, around three quarters detected once. The receptor's source is a human donor with non-small cell lung cancer. The sample consisted of lung tumor tissue. This chain joins TRBV2 and TRBJ1-6; TRBD1 aligns across 7 bases. For the CDR3, the DNA is TGTGCCATGAAAAGACAGGGAATAATTAATTCACCCCTCCACTTT. Its protein product is CAMKRQGIINSPLHF.